The T cell receptor beta chain described here comes from a study of T cells in tuberculosis. In the study overall: This South African cohort compared adolescents with or without latent tuberculosis against adults with active tuberculosis.

Overall study results and limits: GEM motif frequencies gave about 70% accuracy; the GMM repertoire gave roughly 90%.

Repertoires were generated with immunoSEQ multiplex PCR, while TCRdb's copy carries only in-frame clones and drops some. The repertoire has 30,000 to 35,000 clones, approximately 90% of them found once; the top ten carry roughly 2%. The CDR3 loop spans 14 amino acids. CDR1 SNHLY and CDR2 FYNNEI come from the germline V gene. V shed 6 bases and J shed 4 bases, with 15 bases lying between them. On average approximately 100,000 T cells per donor were immunosequenced. As regards this clone: The antigen remains undetermined.

Sequencing was performed on PBMCs. V is TRBV2 and J is TRBJ1-2; TRBD1 is a possible D gene (6 bases). The TCR was taken from a donor between 10 and 35 years old with latent tuberculosis or without tuberculosis infection. The CDR3 nucleotides are TGTGCCAGCAGATCTCAGGGGCTCGCCTATGGCTACACCTTC. Amino acid sequence: CASRSQGLAYGYTF.